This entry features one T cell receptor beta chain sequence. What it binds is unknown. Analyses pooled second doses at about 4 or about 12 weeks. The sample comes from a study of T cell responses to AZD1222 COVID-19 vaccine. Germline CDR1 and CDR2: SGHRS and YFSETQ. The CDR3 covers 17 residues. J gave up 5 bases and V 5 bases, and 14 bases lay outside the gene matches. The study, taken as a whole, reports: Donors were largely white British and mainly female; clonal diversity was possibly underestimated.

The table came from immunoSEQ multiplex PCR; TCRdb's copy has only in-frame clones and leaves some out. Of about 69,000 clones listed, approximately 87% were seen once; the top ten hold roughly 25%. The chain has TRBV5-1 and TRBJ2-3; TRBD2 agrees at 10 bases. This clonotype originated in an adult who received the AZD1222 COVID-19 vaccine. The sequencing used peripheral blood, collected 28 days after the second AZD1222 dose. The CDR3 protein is CASRDGVSGGARDTQYF. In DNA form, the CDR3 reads TGCGCCAGCAGGGACGGAGTCAGCGGGGGGGCCCGAGATACGCAGTATTTT.